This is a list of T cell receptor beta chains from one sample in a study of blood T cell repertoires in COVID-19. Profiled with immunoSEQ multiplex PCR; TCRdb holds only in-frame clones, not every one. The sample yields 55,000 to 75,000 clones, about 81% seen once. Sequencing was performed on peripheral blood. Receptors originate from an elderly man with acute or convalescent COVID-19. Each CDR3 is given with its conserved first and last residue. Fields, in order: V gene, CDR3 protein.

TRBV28 CASRGRQGPAIYF
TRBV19 CASSTQGQGSSPLHF
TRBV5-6 CASSLTFDGYTF
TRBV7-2 CASSLGGGRDEQFF
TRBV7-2 CASSYGQGVYGYTF
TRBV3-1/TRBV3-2 CASSQDEWRGLFF
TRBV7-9 CASSLSRGGYNEQFF
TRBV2 CASSVDGIAKNIQYF
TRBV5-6 CASRGTGFVYSF
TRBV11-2 CASSSGLAGGSTDTQYF
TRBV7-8 CASSLNTGVNNSPLHF
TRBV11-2 CASSPPAVFTEQFF
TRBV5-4 CASRGDRESYEQYF
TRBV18 CASFGGRTSGDIYNEQFF
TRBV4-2 CASSQDLAGGNTEAFF
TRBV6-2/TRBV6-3 CASSYAGEYSNQPQHF
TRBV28 CATTNRVKAFF
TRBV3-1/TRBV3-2 CASSHSGEQFF
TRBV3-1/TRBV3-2 CASSHRDRNSPLHF
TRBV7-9 CASSLDLGLGTEAFF
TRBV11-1 CASSLNSRTEAFF
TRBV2 CASSSIGQGAFGNEQYF
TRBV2 CARGGIRGYEQYF
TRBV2 CASRGRSGRARSTDTQYF
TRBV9 CASSPLKRGTEAFF
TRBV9 CASSTRDELQETQYF
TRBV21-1 CASSKAVRVNYGYTF
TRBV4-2 CASSQNVVYEQYF
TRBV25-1 CASSETTVAFF
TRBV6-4 CASSVDRGEKLFF
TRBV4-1 CASSQVRNTEAFF
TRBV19 CASSIAGGAGHPYNEQFF
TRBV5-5 CASSLGPHRDTQYF
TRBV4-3 CASSLRIAGYGYTF
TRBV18 CASSQETGLTYEQYF
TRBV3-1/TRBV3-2 CASSQDPHPTGVGGYTF
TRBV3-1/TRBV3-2 CASSQDWAGGGEQFF
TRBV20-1 CSASPGLAGGRIQETQYF
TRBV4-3 CASSQPGWTTTEAFF
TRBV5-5 CASSLSLGGPDFSYEQYF
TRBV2 CASSEATTGAPSYGYTF
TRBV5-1 CASSLASGNTDTQYF
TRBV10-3 CAISDNSGETQYF
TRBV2 CASNIAGTMYEQYF
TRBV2 CASSLDRQETQYF
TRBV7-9 CASSPWGDNSPLHF
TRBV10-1 CASSPGGPYEQFF
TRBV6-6 CASSYQRRTNTGELFF
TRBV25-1 CASSESRTGAIYEQYF
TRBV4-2 CASSQDQNSGNTIYF